This T cell receptor (beta chain) was profiled in a study of T cell changes during pregnancy in multiple sclerosis. The CDR3 extends over 15 amino acids. Trimming cost V 4 bases and J 8 bases, with 19 bases left between them. The germline V gene has CDR1 SGHRS and CDR2 YFSETQ. Sequenced by immunoSEQ multiplex PCR; TCRdb stores in-frame clones only, minus some. This sample carries 45,000 to 55,000 clones, approximately 92% of them seen once, and the ten largest clones take about 0.15%. The receptor was derived from a female donor in good health, enrolled as a control in a pregnancy study. The sequencing used CD4+ T cells from peripheral blood mononuclear cells, collected after pregnancy. V usage is TRBV5-1 and J usage is TRBJ2-4; a possible D gene is TRBD1 (5 bases). The CDR3 protein is CASSKAIAEGDIQYF. CDR3 bases: TGCGCCAGCAGCAAAGCCATCGCTGAAGGGGACATTCAGTACTTC.